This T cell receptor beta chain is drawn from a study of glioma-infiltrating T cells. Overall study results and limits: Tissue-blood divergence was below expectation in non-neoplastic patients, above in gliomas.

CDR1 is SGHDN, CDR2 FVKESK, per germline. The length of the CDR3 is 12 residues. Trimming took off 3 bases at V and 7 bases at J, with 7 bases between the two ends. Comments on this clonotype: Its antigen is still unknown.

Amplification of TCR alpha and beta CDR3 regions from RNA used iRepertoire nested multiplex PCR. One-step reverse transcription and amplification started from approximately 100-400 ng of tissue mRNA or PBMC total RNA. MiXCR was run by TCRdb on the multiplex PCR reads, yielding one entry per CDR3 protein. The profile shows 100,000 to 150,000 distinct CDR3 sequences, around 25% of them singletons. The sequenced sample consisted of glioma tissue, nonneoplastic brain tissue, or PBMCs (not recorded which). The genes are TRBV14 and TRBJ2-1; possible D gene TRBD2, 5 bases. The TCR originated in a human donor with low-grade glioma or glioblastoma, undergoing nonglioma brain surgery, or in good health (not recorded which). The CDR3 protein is CASSHGVNEQFF. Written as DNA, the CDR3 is TGTGCCAGCAGCCACGGGGTAAATGAGCAGTTCTTC.